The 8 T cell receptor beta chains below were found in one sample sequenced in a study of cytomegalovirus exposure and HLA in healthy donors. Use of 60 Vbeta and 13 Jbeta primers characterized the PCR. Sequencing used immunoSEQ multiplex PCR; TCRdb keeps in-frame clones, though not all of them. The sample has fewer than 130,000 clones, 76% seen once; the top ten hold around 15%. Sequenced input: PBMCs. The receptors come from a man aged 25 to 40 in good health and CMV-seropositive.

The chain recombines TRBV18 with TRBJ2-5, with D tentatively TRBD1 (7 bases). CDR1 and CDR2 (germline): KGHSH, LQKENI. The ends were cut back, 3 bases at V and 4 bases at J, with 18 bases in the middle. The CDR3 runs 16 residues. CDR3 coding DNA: TGTGCCAGCTCACCCCTACCGACAGGGCGGGGAGAGACCCAGTACTTC. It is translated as CASSPLPTGRGETQYF.

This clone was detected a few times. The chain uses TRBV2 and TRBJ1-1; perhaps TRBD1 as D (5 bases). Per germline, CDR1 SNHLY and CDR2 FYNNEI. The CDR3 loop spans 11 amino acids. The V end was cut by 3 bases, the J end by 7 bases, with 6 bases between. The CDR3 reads CASSDDSEAFF. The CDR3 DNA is TGTGCCAGCAGTGACGACAGTGAAGCTTTCTTT.

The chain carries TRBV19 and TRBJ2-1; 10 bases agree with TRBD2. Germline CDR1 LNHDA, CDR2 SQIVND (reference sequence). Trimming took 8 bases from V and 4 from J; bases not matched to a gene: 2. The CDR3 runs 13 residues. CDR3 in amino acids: CASRAGGYNEQFF. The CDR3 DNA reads TGTGCCAGTCGAGCGGGGGGGTACAATGAGCAGTTCTTC. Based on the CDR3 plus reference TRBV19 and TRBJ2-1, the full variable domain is DGGITQSPKYLFRKEGQNVTLSCEQNLNHDAMYWYRQDPGQGLRLIYYSQIVNDFQKGDIAEGYSVSREKKESFPLTVTSAQKNPTAFYLCASRAGGYNEQFFGPGTRLTVL.

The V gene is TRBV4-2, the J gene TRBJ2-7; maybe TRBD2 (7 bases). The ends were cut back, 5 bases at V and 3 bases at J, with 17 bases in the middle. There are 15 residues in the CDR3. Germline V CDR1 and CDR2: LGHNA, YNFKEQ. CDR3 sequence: CASSGAGATYYEQYF. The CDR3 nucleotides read TGTGCCAGCAGCGGGGCGGGGGCTACGTACTACGAGCAGTACTTC.

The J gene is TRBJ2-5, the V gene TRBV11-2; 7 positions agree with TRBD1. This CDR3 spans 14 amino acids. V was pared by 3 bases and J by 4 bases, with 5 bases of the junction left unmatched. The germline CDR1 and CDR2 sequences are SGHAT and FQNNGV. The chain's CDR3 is CASSFRDRAETQYF. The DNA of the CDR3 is TGTGCCAGCAGCTTCCGCGACAGGGCAGAGACCCAGTACTTC.

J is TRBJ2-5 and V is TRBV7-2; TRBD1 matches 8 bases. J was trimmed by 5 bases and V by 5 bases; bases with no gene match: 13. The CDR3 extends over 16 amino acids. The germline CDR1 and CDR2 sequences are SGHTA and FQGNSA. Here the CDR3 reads CASSPWTGNGQETQYF. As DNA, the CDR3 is TGTGCCAGCAGCCCATGGACAGGGAATGGGCAGGAGACCCAGTACTTC. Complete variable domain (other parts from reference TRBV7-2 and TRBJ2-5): GAGVSQSPSNKVTEKGKDVELRCDPISGHTALYWYRQSLGQGLEFLIYFQGNSAPDKSGLPSDRFSAERTGGSVSTLTIQRTQQEDSAVYLCASSPWTGNGQETQYFGPGTRLLVL.

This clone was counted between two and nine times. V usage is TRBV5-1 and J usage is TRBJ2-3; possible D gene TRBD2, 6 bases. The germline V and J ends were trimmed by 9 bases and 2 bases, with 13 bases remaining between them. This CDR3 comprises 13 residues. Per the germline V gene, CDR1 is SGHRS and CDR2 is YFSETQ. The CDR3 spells CATGAGTTDTQYF. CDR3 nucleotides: TGCGCCACCGGGGCGGGGACCACAGATACGCAGTATTTT.

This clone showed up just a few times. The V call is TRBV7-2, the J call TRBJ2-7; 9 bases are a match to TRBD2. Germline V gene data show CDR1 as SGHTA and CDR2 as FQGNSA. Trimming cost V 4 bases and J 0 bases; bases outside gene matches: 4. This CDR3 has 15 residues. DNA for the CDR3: TGTGCCAGCAGCTGGCGGGGGGGGGACTCCTACGAGCAGTACTTC. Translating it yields CASSWRGGDSYEQYF.